Below, one T cell receptor beta chain is given with its context. As yet, its antigen is unknown. The data are from a study of cytomegalovirus exposure and HLA in healthy donors. Study background: The 120 validation repertoires, a later analysis reported, used the same platform as the 666 repertoires from the first cohort. Findings of the study overall: Rarity characterized most TCR sequences, yet some public TCRs appeared in many donors. CMV antigen specificity of three CMV-associated chains was confirmed in vitro.

Generated by immunoSEQ multiplex PCR, the TCRdb table keeps only in-frame clones and is missing some. Of roughly 300,000 clones detected, 75% to 90% appear once; the ten largest clones hold approximately 1.1%. Between the trimmed V and J ends, which lost 5 bases and 3 bases, there was a span of 4 bases. The CDR3 totals 12 residues. Germline lookup yields CDR1 MDHEN and CDR2 SYDVKM. The TCR sequence derives from a woman in her 30s in good health and CMV-seropositive. The genes are TRBV28 and TRBJ2-2; no clear D. The sample comprised PBMCs. In DNA, the CDR3 is TGTGCCAGCAGTGGTTACACCGGGGAGCTGTTTTTT. It translates to CASSGYTGELFF.